The next 26 T cell receptor beta chains were all read from a single sample in a study of cytomegalovirus exposure and HLA in healthy donors. The PCR used 60 Vbeta and 13 Jbeta primers. Libraries were prepared by immunoSEQ multiplex PCR; TCRdb keeps only in-frame clonotypes and omits some of them. Recorded for this sample: some 70,000 clones. The sequencing sample was made of PBMCs. The receptors were sampled from a man in his forties in good health and CMV-seronegative.

The J gene is TRBJ2-1, the V gene TRBV19; 13 bases agree with TRBD2. Germline V gives CDR1 LNHDA, CDR2 SQIVND (reference sequence). After removal of 3 bases from V and 6 bases from J, the junction contained 14 bases not matched to a gene. The CDR3 is 19 amino acids. CDR3 in DNA: TGTGCCAGTAGTATTGGACTAGCGGGGGAGACTATGCAGGGCAATGAGCAGTTCTTC. It yields the protein CASSIGLAGETMQGNEQFF.

The chain is built from TRBV6-5 and TRBJ2-7; 8 bases fit TRBD1. Germline V gene data show CDR1 as MNHEY and CDR2 as SVGAGI. The CDR3 totals 14 residues. The V gene end was trimmed by 6 bases and the J gene end by 2 bases; junction bases not matched to a gene: 6. This chain's CDR3 is CASSGTGLTYEQYF. Written as DNA, the CDR3 is TGTGCCAGCAGCGGGACAGGACTTACCTACGAGCAGTACTTC.

V usage is TRBV11-3 and J usage is TRBJ2-1, with 8 bases aligning to TRBD1. The CDR3 consists of 15 residues. Germline V CDR1 and CDR2: SGHNT, YENEEA. The ends lost 1 base at V and 7 bases at J; junction bases unmatched: 6. The CDR3 nucleotides are TGTGCCAGCAGCTTAGGGCAGGGGGCAGGGAATGAGCAGTTCTTC. Translated, it gives CASSLGQGAGNEQFF.

The CDR3: CASRAGGQGNTIYF. The CDR3 DNA reads as TGTGCCAGCAGGGCCGGGGGGCAAGGAAACACCATATATTTT. The chain employs TRBV28 and TRBJ1-3; a possible D gene is TRBD1 (6 bases). Germline V gives CDR1 MDHEN, CDR2 SYDVKM. CDR3 length equals 14 residues. V was pared by 6 bases and J by 4 bases, with 13 bases between.

The rearrangement links TRBV19 to TRBJ2-7; TRBD1 agrees at 8 bases. This CDR3 spans 15 amino acids. V gave up 6 bases and J gave up 0 bases; unmatched junction bases: 7. The germline gives CDR1 LNHDA, CDR2 SQIVND (reference sequence). The DNA for the CDR3 is TGTGCCAGTAGCGGACAGGGCCCCGGCTCCTACGAGCAGTACTTC. The encoded protein is CASSGQGPGSYEQYF.

The gene calls are TRBV13 and TRBJ1-1, with TRBD1 matching 9 bases. Per the germline V gene, CDR1 is PRHDT and CDR2 is FYEKMQ (reference sequence). V lost 5 bases, J lost 8 bases, and 6 bases stayed unmatched. The CDR3 extends over 13 amino acids. The CDR3 here is CASSVTGGAEAFF. The CDR3 DNA reads as TGTGCCAGCAGCGTAACAGGGGGCGCGGAAGCTTTCTTT.

The chain joins TRBV13 to TRBJ1-2, with D possibly matching TRBD1 (5 bases). Germline V gene sequence: CDR1 PRHDT, CDR2 FYEKMQ (reference sequence). The CDR3 length is 15 residues. Deletions cut 1 base from V and 2 bases from J, with 11 bases between. In DNA form, the CDR3 reads TGTGCCAGCAGCTTAGTTCGACAGCCGAACTATGGCTACACCTTC. Protein sequence: CASSLVRQPNYGYTF.

This sequence joins TRBV27 and TRBJ2-7, with 9 bases that match TRBD1. Germline V lookup: CDR1 MNHEY, CDR2 SMNVEV (reference sequence). V dropped 0 bases and J dropped 3; count of bases not matched to a gene: 6. The CDR3 has 16 amino acids. The CDR3 coding sequence is TGTGCCAGCAGTTTATCGAGCGGGACAGGGAACTACGAGCAGTACTTC. Its protein product is CASSLSSGTGNYEQYF.

This chain connects TRBV30 to TRBJ2-1; TRBD1 matches at 9 bases. Germline loops: CDR1 GTSNPN, CDR2 SVGIG (reference sequence). CDR3 length: 14 residues. V was clipped by 1 base and J by 6 bases; unmatched bases: 4. The CDR3 protein is CAWSAGTGINEQFF. The CDR3 coding sequence is TGTGCCTGGAGTGCCGGGACAGGGATCAATGAGCAGTTCTTC.

This chain connects TRBV30 to TRBJ2-1; possibly TRBD2 for D (5 bases). Germline V CDR1 and CDR2: GTSNPN, SVGIG (reference sequence). This CDR3 is built from 14 residues. Trimming left V 0 bases short and J 2 bases short, with 8 bases between. Here the CDR3 DNA reads TGTGCCTGGAGTGTAGCGGCGCCCTACAATGAGCAGTTCTTC. Protein: CAWSVAAPYNEQFF.

J is TRBJ1-3 and V is TRBV7-2; D perhaps matches TRBD1 (6 bases). This CDR3 has 15 residues. Germline V gene sequence: CDR1 SGHTA, CDR2 FQGNSA. V lost 4 bases and J lost 0, with 10 bases in between. CDR3 in amino acids: CASSWDTASGNTIYF. The CDR3 DNA reads TGTGCCAGCAGCTGGGACACTGCCTCTGGAAACACCATATATTTT.

The chain carries TRBV2 and TRBJ2-4, with TRBD2 as a possible D gene (7 bases). The ends were cut back, 0 bases at V and 4 bases at J, with 10 bases in the middle. CDR3 length equals 15 residues. Germline lookup yields CDR1 SNHLY and CDR2 FYNNEI. The CDR3 reads CASSEAGGGKNIQYF. CDR3 DNA: TGTGCCAGCAGTGAAGCGGGAGGGGGTAAAAACATTCAGTACTTC.

The genes are TRBV11-2 and TRBJ2-7, with D possibly matching TRBD2 (5 bases). The germline CDR1 and CDR2 sequences are SGHAT and FQNNGV. The CDR3 covers 14 residues. V was clipped by 0 bases and J by 3 bases, with 9 bases between them. The CDR3 bases are TGTGCCAGCAGCTTAGAAGAGGGTAACTACGAGCAGTACTTC. This codes for CASSLEEGNYEQYF.

The V gene is TRBV27, the J gene TRBJ2-6; 7 bases map to TRBD1. Trimming at V came to 1 base and at J to 0 bases, leaving 0 bases not matched to a gene. Germline values: CDR1 MNHEY, CDR2 SMNVEV (reference sequence). The CDR3 loop spans 16 amino acids. The CDR3 DNA sequence: TGTGCCAGCAGTTTATACAGGGGCTCTGGGGCCAACGTCCTGACTTTC. Translation gives CASSLYRGSGANVLTF.

The gene calls are TRBV9 and TRBJ2-3; tentatively, D is TRBD2 (5 bases). The V gene's germline CDR1 is SGDLS and CDR2 YYNGEE. Trimming took 0 bases from V and 8 from J, leaving 16 bases between them. CDR3 length: 15 amino acids. In DNA, the CDR3 is TGTGCCAGCAGCGTAGCTGGACGGGGTACCGGTACGCAGTATTTT. Translation: CASSVAGRGTGTQYF.

The chain uses TRBV29-1 and TRBJ2-7; the match to TRBD1 covers 9 bases. CDR1 SQVTM and CDR2 ANQGSEA come from the germline V gene. The CDR3 is made up of 12 amino acids. V shed 7 bases and J 5 bases; nucleotides not matched to a gene: 6. The CDR3 here is CSAGTGRNEQYF. DNA for the CDR3: TGCAGCGCTGGGACAGGGAGGAACGAGCAGTACTTC.

This chain links TRBV5-5 with TRBJ1-6, with TRBD1 matching 7 bases. Germline CDR1 is SGHKS and CDR2 is YYEKEE (reference sequence). Trimming at V came to 4 bases and at J to 5 bases, leaving 3 bases not matched to a gene. The CDR3 has 14 amino acids. Here the CDR3 reads CASSGGQNNSPLHF. CDR3 DNA sequence: TGTGCCAGCAGCGGGGGACAGAATAATTCACCCCTCCACTTT.

V gene TRBV9 combines with J gene TRBJ1-1; the D gene is possibly TRBD1 (5 bases). Germline assignment: CDR1 SGDLS and CDR2 YYNGEE. The CDR3 has 15 amino acids. Trimming pared 3 bases from V and 1 base from J, leaving 13 bases between. In nucleotides, the CDR3 is TGTGCCAGCAGCGGAGGACAATCTGCGAACACTGAAGCTTTCTTT. Amino acid sequence: CASSGGQSANTEAFF.

The CDR3: CASSVEGTGYGYTF. The CDR3 nucleotides read TGTGCCAGCAGCGTAGAGGGGACAGGCTATGGCTACACCTTC. The chain is built from TRBV9 and TRBJ1-2, with 8 bases identical to TRBD1. The CDR3 totals 14 residues. From germline, CDR1 is SGDLS and CDR2 YYNGEE. Unmatched junction bases numbered 2, after V lost 0 bases and J lost 4 bases.

The chain carries TRBV11-2 and TRBJ1-2; 7 bases are a match to TRBD1. Trimming cost V 2 bases and J 2 bases; bases outside gene matches: 2. This CDR3 comprises 14 residues. The germline gives CDR1 SGHAT, CDR2 FQNNGV. The CDR3 sequence is CASSLRDRNYGYTF. In DNA form, the CDR3 reads TGTGCCAGCAGCTTAAGGGACAGAAACTATGGCTACACCTTC.

The chain is built from TRBV4-1 and TRBJ2-3, with TRBD1 matching 8 bases. V was pared by 4 bases and J by 2 bases, with 5 bases of the junction left unmatched. The CDR3 runs 15 residues. Germline values: CDR1 MGHRA, CDR2 YSYEKL. The CDR3 protein is CASSPFQGATDTQYF. The CDR3 DNA is TGCGCCAGCAGCCCATTCCAGGGGGCCACAGATACGCAGTATTTT.

Turning to this clone: This CDR3 is also generated by other DNA sequences in the sample. The V and J genes are TRBV9 and TRBJ2-3, with 10 nucleotides matching TRBD2. Germline trimming cut 4 bases from V and 5 bases from J; bases unmatched to any gene: 7. Germline lookup yields CDR1 SGDLS and CDR2 YYNGEE. This CDR3 has 15 amino acids. The CDR3 sequence is CASSNSGGAIDTQYF. CDR3 in DNA: TGTGCCAGCAGCAACAGCGGGGGGGCCATAGATACGCAGTATTTT.

The chain carries TRBV5-1 and TRBJ2-2; 9 bases agree with TRBD1. The germline CDR1 and CDR2 sequences are SGHRS and YFSETQ. The V and J ends lost 4 bases and 7 bases, in that order; junction bases with no gene match: 5. The CDR3 extends over 14 amino acids. CDR3 sequence: CASSRDRADGELFF. The CDR3 bases are TGCGCCAGCAGCCGGGACAGGGCTGACGGGGAGCTGTTTTTT.

V and J are TRBV7-2 and TRBJ1-2, with D perhaps TRBD1 (6 bases). Germline V gene sequence: CDR1 SGHTA, CDR2 FQGNSA. Trimming pared 5 bases from V and 8 bases from J, leaving 24 bases between. This CDR3 is built from 16 residues. CDR3 DNA sequence: TGTGCCAGCAGCCTTGCACAGGGTTACACCGATGAAGGCTACACCTTC. Translated, it gives CASSLAQGYTDEGYTF.

This chain links TRBV19 with TRBJ1-2; the D gene is possibly TRBD1 (6 bases). The CDR3 is made up of 13 amino acids. Germline lookup yields CDR1 LNHDA and CDR2 SQIVND (reference sequence). The V and J ends lost 7 bases and 4 bases respectively, with 13 bases between them. The CDR3: CASKEVDSYGYTF. The CDR3 DNA is TGTGCCAGTAAAGAGGTGGACAGCTATGGCTACACCTTC.

This chain connects TRBV7-2 to TRBJ2-7, with 13 bases fitting TRBD2. This CDR3 is built from 15 residues. V gave up 5 bases and J gave up 3 bases; unmatched junction bases: 4. Per germline, CDR1 SGHTA and CDR2 FQGNSA. CDR3 bases: TGTGCCAGCAGCCAGGGGACTAGCGGGATCTACGAGCAGTACTTC. Amino acids: CASSQGTSGIYEQYF.